Listed here are 8 T cell receptor beta chains from one sample, sequenced in a study of T cell repertoires in aging, cancer and after chemotherapy. Multiplex touch-down PCR with TRB-A/B primers amplified rearranged V-D-J TRB sequences. TCRdb fed the multiplex PCR reads into MiXCR, producing one record per CDR3 protein. The table records around 9,500 distinct CDR3 sequences, around half of them present only once. Amplification of TCR beta used genomic DNA extracted from peripheral blood. The sequenced sample consisted of blood. These receptors were obtained from a human donor in good health.

V and J are TRBV19 and TRBJ1-5; a possible D gene is TRBD1 (5 bases). CDR3 size: 14 residues. V lost 1 base, J lost 9 bases, and 13 bases lay in between. CDR1 is LNHDA and CDR2 is SQIVND in the germline V gene (reference sequence). The CDR3 DNA is TGTGCCAGTAGTATAGGGGACGGGGTGGGGCCCCAGCATTTT. It codes for CASSIGDGVGPQHF.

The chain uses TRBV7-2 and TRBJ1-1, with D uncertain. CDR1 is SGHTA and CDR2 is FQGNSA in the germline V gene. The CDR3 contains 14 residues. V gave up 5 bases and J gave up 2 bases, with 12 bases separating them. CDR3 in amino acids: CASSEFGLNTEAFF. For the CDR3, the DNA is TGTGCCAGCAGCGAATTCGGCCTAAACACTGAAGCTTTCTTT.

This clonotype was counted between two and nine times. This sequence joins TRBV19 and TRBJ2-6; TRBD2 is a possible D gene (5 bases). CDR1 and CDR2 from the germline V gene are LNHDA and SQIVND (reference sequence). The CDR3 is 16 residues long. V was shortened by 1 base and J by 4 bases, with 11 bases between the two germline ends. This CDR3 reads CASSIVGVAGANVLTF. CDR3 bases: TGTGCCAGTAGTATAGTCGGGGTGGCAGGGGCCAACGTCCTGACTTTC.

The chain is built from TRBV7-6 and TRBJ2-1; 8 nucleotides agree with TRBD2. This CDR3 spans 15 amino acids. Germline V CDR1 and CDR2: SGHVS, FNYEAQ. Losses at the gene ends were 5 bases for V and 2 bases for J; bases not matched to a gene: 5. CDR3 DNA sequence: TGTGCCAGCAGCCCCCCGGGACTAGCCTACAATGAGCAGTTCTTC. Its translation is CASSPPGLAYNEQFF.

This clonotype appeared a single time. The rearrangement links TRBV6-6 to TRBJ2-3; no clear D. The CDR3 runs 14 residues. The V gene's germline CDR1 is MNHNY and CDR2 SVGAGI (reference sequence). Trimming pared 0 bases from V and 2 bases from J, leaving 6 bases between. CDR3 amino acids: CASSYSPHTDTQYF. CDR3 in DNA: TGTGCCAGCAGTTACTCTCCCCACACAGATACGCAGTATTTT.

The table lists this clonotype with a few counts. J is TRBJ1-2 and V is TRBV19; 7 nucleotides agree with TRBD1. Trimming removed 5 bases from V and 4 bases from J; junction bases left unmatched: 7. CDR1 and CDR2 (germline): LNHDA, SQIVND (reference sequence). The CDR3 spans 14 residues. The CDR3 nucleotides are TGTGCCAGTAGTCGACAGGGTGAGGGCTATGGCTACACCTTC. It codes for CASSRQGEGYGYTF. Full variable domain (remainder filled in from reference TRBV19 and TRBJ1-2): DGGITQSPKYLFRKEGQNVTLSCEQNLNHDAMYWYRQDPGQGLRLIYYSQIVNDFQKGDIAEGYSVSREKKESFPLTVTSAQKNPTAFYLCASSRQGEGYGYTFGSGTRLTVV.

This clonotype was found once. The rearrangement uses TRBV6-1 and TRBJ2-2; 7 nucleotides align to TRBD2. Germline CDR1 and CDR2: MNHNS and SASEGT. The junction had 7 bases not matched to a gene; V was cut back by 5 bases and J by 4 bases. This CDR3 has 15 residues. As DNA, the CDR3 is TGTGCCAGCAGTTTGGCTAGCGGCCTCACCGGGGAGCTGTTTTTT. This sequence encodes CASSLASGLTGELFF.

The chain has TRBV6-5 and TRBJ2-1; perhaps TRBD1 as D (7 bases). Germline V gives CDR1 MNHEY, CDR2 SVGAGI. The CDR3 extends over 15 amino acids. Trimming pared 5 bases from V and 1 base from J, leaving 12 bases between. The CDR3 sequence: CASSPQGGSYNEQFF. In DNA, the CDR3 is TGTGCCAGCAGTCCTCAGGGGGGATCCTACAATGAGCAGTTCTTC.